The 14 T cell receptor beta chains below were found in one sample sequenced in a study of Ad26.COV2.S vaccination and SARS-CoV-2 variants. Described treatment: around 19 received Ad26.COV2.S at low or high dose, single or two shots; roughly five received placebo; per-sample allocation not given. Repertoires come from day 63 after the first vaccine or placebo injection. Produced via immunoSEQ multiplex PCR; TCRdb's table is partial and in-frame only. This sample has some 450,000 clones, with around 91% found just once. The starting material was peripheral blood, obtained in a trial of Ad26.COV2.S vaccine versus placebo. These receptor sequences come from a person aged 18 to 65 who received the Ad26.COV2.S COVID-19 vaccine or a placebo.

This rearrangement joins TRBV28 to TRBJ2-2, with 7 bases lining up with TRBD2. V gave up 3 bases and J gave up 4 bases; unmatched junction bases: 8. In germline, CDR1 is MDHEN, CDR2 SYDVKM. This CDR3 has 16 amino acids. In nucleotides, the CDR3 is TGTGCCAGCAGTTTCCCCGCGGGGGTGGGCACCGGGGAGCTGTTTTTT. Protein product: CASSFPAGVGTGELFF.

The rearrangement joins TRBV30 to TRBJ2-3; D gene unclear. Germline CDR1 reads GTSNPN; CDR2 reads SVGIG (reference sequence). The CDR3 has 13 residues. The ends were cut back, 4 bases at V and 5 bases at J, with 13 bases in the middle. The CDR3 DNA sequence: TGTGCCTGGATCCCCCACGTCGGAGATACGCAGTATTTT. Protein: CAWIPHVGDTQYF.

The chain carries TRBV11-3 and TRBJ2-2; the D gene is possibly TRBD1 (6 bases). The length of the CDR3 is 16 residues. In germline, CDR1 is SGHNT, CDR2 YENEEA. Between the trimmed V and J ends, which lost 5 bases and 3 bases, there was a span of 16 bases. The CDR3 DNA follows: TGTGCCAGCAGCCCCTTGGGCAGGGGCGACACCGGGGAGCTGTTTTTT. It is translated as CASSPLGRGDTGELFF.

The J gene is TRBJ2-7, the V gene TRBV28, with D unclear. This CDR3 contains 12 residues. Per the germline V gene, CDR1 is MDHEN and CDR2 is SYDVKM. V was clipped by 8 bases and J by 0 bases, with 8 bases between them. The CDR3 here is CASEAPSYEQYF. CDR3 sequence (DNA): TGTGCCAGCGAGGCACCCTCCTACGAGCAGTACTTC.

This chain uses TRBV18 with TRBJ1-1, with D uncertain. Germline V gives CDR1 KGHSH, CDR2 LQKENI. Trimming pared 6 bases from V and 0 bases from J, leaving 5 bases between. The CDR3 contains 12 residues. The CDR3 DNA follows: TGTGCCAGCTCCCAACTGAACACTGAAGCTTTCTTT. This encodes CASSQLNTEAFF.

The genes are TRBV19 and TRBJ1-4; 10 bases map to TRBD1. CDR1 LNHDA and CDR2 SQIVND come from the germline V gene (reference sequence). The CDR3 has 17 residues. After removal of 3 bases from V and 0 bases from J, the junction contained 4 bases not matched to a gene. Here the CDR3 DNA reads TGTGCCAGTAGTATCGAAGGACAGGGGGCAACTAATGAAAAACTGTTTTTT. Encoded protein: CASSIEGQGATNEKLFF. Using reference TRBV19 and TRBJ1-4 for the parts outside the CDR3, the full variable domain is DGGITQSPKYLFRKEGQNVTLSCEQNLNHDAMYWYRQDPGQGLRLIYYSQIVNDFQKGDIAEGYSVSREKKESFPLTVTSAQKNPTAFYLCASSIEGQGATNEKLFFGSGTQLSVL.

V usage is TRBV6-6 and J usage is TRBJ2-7, with no clear D. This CDR3 region has 12 residues. The V end lost 4 bases, the J end lost 2 bases, and 6 bases lay between the germline ends. Germline V gene data show CDR1 as MNHNY and CDR2 as SVGAGI (reference sequence). CDR3 DNA: TGTGCCAGCAGTTCCAGAGCCTACGAGCAGTACTTC. Encoded protein: CASSSRAYEQYF.

This rearrangement joins TRBV5-1 to TRBJ2-3, with a tentative D call TRBD1 (5 bases). The V gene lost 2 bases and the J gene lost 8 bases, with 12 bases spanning the gap. The CDR3 runs to 13 residues. Germline V gives CDR1 SGHRS, CDR2 YFSETQ. DNA of the CDR3: TGCGCCAGCAGCTTCTCCAGGGTTTCTACGCAGTATTTT. Translating it yields CASSFSRVSTQYF. The whole variable domain, filled in from reference TRBV5-1 and TRBJ2-3, reads KAGVTQTPRYLIKTRGQQVTLSCSPISGHRSVSWYQQTPGQGLQFLFEYFSETQRNKGNFPGRFSGRQFSNSRSEMNVSTLELGDSALYLCASSFSRVSTQYFGPGTRLTVL.

The chain combines TRBV7-3 with TRBJ1-2, with no clear D. V was pared by 3 bases and J by 0 bases, with 5 bases between. Germline assignment: CDR1 SGHTA and CDR2 FQGTGA. This CDR3 is built from 13 residues. DNA of the CDR3: TGTGCCAGCAGCTTGAGCCCTAACTATGGCTACACCTTC. It codes for CASSLSPNYGYTF.

This clone was observed a handful of times. The chain recombines TRBV24-1 with TRBJ2-1, with 9 bases lining up with TRBD2. CDR1 is KGHDR and CDR2 is SFDVKD in the germline V gene. The CDR3 runs 14 residues. Trimming at V came to 6 bases and at J to 7 bases, leaving 6 bases not matched to a gene. The CDR3 nucleotides read TGTGCCACCAGTTCTAGCGGGATAGGAAATGAGCAGTTCTTC. Translated, it gives CATSSSGIGNEQFF.

This clone showed up just once. CDR3 in amino acids: CATSRDRVSSGNTIYF. As DNA, the CDR3 is TGTGCCACCAGCAGAGATCGAGTGAGCTCTGGAAACACCATATATTTT. The chain carries TRBV15 and TRBJ1-3; no firm D call. The CDR3 consists of 16 residues. Germline CDR1 and CDR2: LNHNV and YYDKDF (reference sequence). Trimming cost V 0 bases and J 0 bases, with 9 bases left between them.

The chain employs TRBV28 and TRBJ1-2; D not certain. Germline CDR1 and CDR2: MDHEN and SYDVKM. The CDR3 contains 12 residues. V gave up 7 bases and J gave up 2 bases, with 8 bases separating them. CDR3 amino acids: CASMYRNYGYTF. The DNA of the CDR3 is TGTGCCAGCATGTACCGCAACTATGGCTACACCTTC.

The CDR3 sequence is CASSLERQTLYTF. The CDR3 DNA reads TGTGCCAGCAGCTTAGAAAGGCAGACTCTTTACACCTTC. The chain uses TRBV11-2 and TRBJ1-2; D not resolved. There are 13 residues in the CDR3. The germline V and J ends were trimmed by 0 bases and 11 bases, with 13 bases remaining between them. CDR1 is SGHAT, CDR2 FQNNGV, per germline.

The table lists this clone with a count of one. This chain joins TRBV29-1 and TRBJ2-1, with 9 bases aligning to TRBD2. This CDR3 comprises 14 residues. The trim removed 6 bases at V and 4 bases at J, leaving 7 bases unmatched. CDR1 is SQVTM, CDR2 ANQGSEA, per germline. The CDR3 nucleotides are TGCAGCGTGGATAGCGGGAGTTCATACAATGAGCAGTTCTTC. Amino acid sequence: CSVDSGSSYNEQFF.